This entry concerns a single T cell receptor beta chain. What antigen it recognizes has not been identified. Base-call qualities are not available, and no considerably larger clone is one nucleotide away. Including the terminal cysteine and phenylalanine, the CDR3 comprises 14 residues. Only the CDR3 DNA stays, 42 bases, in frame from base 1. Sequences SGHDT (CDR1) and YYEEEE (CDR2) are obtained from the germline V gene. V is cut back by 0 bases and J by 5 bases, with 3 bases in the junction unmatched. These data originate in a study of beta chain features in type 1 diabetes listed by TCRdb under 2018. About the investigation overall: Mean age, gender distribution, total cell number and subset yield were not different between patients and healthy donors. A total of approximately 110,000,000 sorted cells were examined across all samples, and a strong correlation was observed between cell number per subset and RNA yield. The study compared TCRB repertoires of sorted circulating CD4+ T cell subsets between recently diagnosed type 1 diabetes patients and matched healthy donors. Regulatory and stem cell-like memory subsets were obtained from only 8 patients and roughly eight healthy donors, while naive and central memory subsets were obtained from all 30 or so donors.

From each donor, a single peripheral blood sample of 100 to 150 mL on average was drawn into heparinised tubes. Naive, central memory, regulatory and stem cell-like memory CD4+ T cells were sorted on a BD FACSAria II using a panel including CD45RO, CCR7, CD25, CD127, CD95 and CD27. Purity was above 95% for every sorted population. Right away, PBMCs were isolated by Lymphoprep density gradient centrifugation and were stained directly, with no culture step. So that batch effects would be minimized, each experiment stained and sorted samples in pairs, pairing one healthy donor with one patient. What the research found in general, with its limitations: Because cDNA was sequenced instead of genomic DNA, highly expressing activated cells could be over-represented, though the groups showed no difference in activation or CD3 levels. Type 1 diabetes patients showed a moderate but significant shortening of TCRB CDR3 length in all four CD4+ subsets. At VDJ recombination sites, type 1 diabetes patients had fewer insertions and more deleted nucleotides, which implies abnormalities in thymic rearrangement. Shorter templates might be favored by PCR, yet because patient and control samples were amplified and corrected together, any such skew would affect both groups equally. HLA sub-analyses involved small numbers of individuals, so any influence of HLA type on TCRB rearrangement remained unresolved. Naive, central memory and regulatory TCRB repertoires appeared to be more similar among patients than among healthy donors.

The High Capacity cDNA Reverse Transcription Kit was used to reverse transcribe all of the isolated RNA, meaning that expressed TCRB transcripts were what got sequenced. Deep immunoSEQ sequencing was performed on naive, central memory and regulatory T cell samples, with an average of around 3.5 million total reads per sample. Sorted cells were lysed in RLT buffer and RNA was extracted with DNase-treated RNeasy Micro or Mini kits, depending on cell number. Each cell subset was processed separately to prevent cross-contamination, with patient and healthy donor samples processed together. Using the immunoSEQ multiplex PCR, TCRB sequences were amplified from cDNA into 87-bp fragments spanning the CDR3 region. Amplicons were sequenced on the Illumina HiSeq platform. Turning to the authors' computational methods: PCR bias was computationally corrected using synthetic template baselines, reads within Hamming distance 2 were collapsed, and singletons that could not be merged were discarded. Reads were aligned against IMGT so that V, D and J genes, CDR3 length and insertions or deletions at six rearrangement sites could be assigned. Clonotype counts were normalized to sorted cell number within each subset before computing true diversity and Gini coefficients with the tcR R package. Repertoire sharing was quantified using the overlap coefficient calculated on TCRB nucleotide sequences. As a proxy for the pre-selection repertoire, out-of-frame TCRB sequences from naive cells were analyzed. TCRdb took over this immuneACCESS table, retaining in-frame rearrangements with V and J assigned. Such tables are incomplete; in checked studies, under half of the missing clones stem from an unresolved V gene, and the remainder is unexplained. V, J and clone size were drawn from that table, and D and trimming were deduced from the DNA. This sample gives about 930,000 clones in total; 17% of them show up just once. In total, the top ten clones hold around 0.02% of the sample.

The clonotype originates from a woman aged 18-29 years in good health. Sample: naive CD4+ T cells from blood. This specimen's cell subset or site label, per the study, means: true naive CD4+ T cells. Recombination joined TRBV5-6 with TRBJ2-5; 8 bases in the middle match TRBD1. This receptor carries the CDR3 CASSLVYRGETQYF. The nucleotide sequence is TGTGCCAGCAGCTTGGTATACAGGGGGGAGACCCAGTACTTC. The entire variable domain, with the stretches around the CDR3 drawn from the reference TRBV5-6 and TRBJ2-5 proteins, is DAGVTQSPTHLIKTRGQQVTLRCSPKSGHDTVSWYQQALGQGPQFIFQYYEEEERQRGNFPDRFSGHQFPNYSSELNVNALLLGDSALYLCASSLVYRGETQYFGPGTRLLVL.